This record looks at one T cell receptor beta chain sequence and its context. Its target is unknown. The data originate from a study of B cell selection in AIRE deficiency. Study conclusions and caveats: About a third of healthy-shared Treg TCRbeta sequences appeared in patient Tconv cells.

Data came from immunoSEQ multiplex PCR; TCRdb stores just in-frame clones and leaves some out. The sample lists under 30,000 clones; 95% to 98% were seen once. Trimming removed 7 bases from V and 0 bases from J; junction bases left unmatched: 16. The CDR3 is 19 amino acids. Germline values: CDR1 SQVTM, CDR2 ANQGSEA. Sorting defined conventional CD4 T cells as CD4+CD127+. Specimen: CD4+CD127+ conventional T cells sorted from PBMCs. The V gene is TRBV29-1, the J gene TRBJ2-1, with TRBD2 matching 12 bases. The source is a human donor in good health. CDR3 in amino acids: CSGNPGTSGSLSSYNEQFF. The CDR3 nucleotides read TGCAGCGGTAACCCCGGGACTAGCGGGTCTCTGAGCTCCTACAATGAGCAGTTCTTC.